Shown below are 12 T cell receptor beta chains from a single sample sequenced in a study of Graves' ophthalmopathy and Graves' hyperthyroidism. The authors amplified TCR beta CDR3 regions from RNA transcripts. Scientists carried out first-round RT-PCR using HTBI primers and then a second-round multiplex PCR. TCRdb re-called the multiplex PCR reads through MiXCR, storing one row per CDR3 protein. The table includes some 360,000 distinct CDR3 sequences, about 15% detected once. The sequencing sample was made of peripheral blood. These TCRs come from an adult woman with stable Graves' hyperthyroidism.

The table lists this clonotype with many counts. This chain uses TRBV19 with TRBJ2-7; perhaps TRBD1 as D (5 bases). The CDR3 extends over 14 amino acids. Germline assignment: CDR1 LNHDA and CDR2 SQIVND (reference sequence). Trimming shortened V by 6 bases and J by 0 bases, and 12 bases separated the two germline ends. CDR3 coding DNA: TGTGCCAGTAGCCGACAGCAGAGCTCCTACGAGCAGTACTTC. Protein product: CASSRQQSSYEQYF.

In its sample, this clonotype was seen a few times. A single base separates this from a much larger clone, so it may be a read error. The genes are TRBV28 and TRBJ2-7, with D possibly being TRBD1 or TRBD2 (5 bases each). Germline V CDR1 and CDR2: MDHEN, SYDVKM. The CDR3 length is 14 residues. As DNA, the CDR3 is TGTGCCAGCTGTTTTGGGGGAGAGCAGTACGAGCAGTACTTC. Residues: CASCFGGEQYEQYF.

This clonotype appeared many times. This rearrangement joins TRBV5-1 to TRBJ2-7; D is undetermined. This CDR3 comprises 14 residues. Germline V CDR1 and CDR2: SGHRS, YFSETQ. The germline V and J ends were trimmed by 3 bases and 5 bases, with 15 bases remaining between them. In DNA form, the CDR3 reads TGCGCCAGCAGCTCCGCCCGTCCCTACCACGAGCAGTACTTC. Translation: CASSSARPYHEQYF.

The table lists this clonotype with many counts. This chain uses TRBV6-5 with TRBJ2-7, with a weak D call TRBD1 (6 bases). CDR3 length: 15 residues. The germline CDR1 and CDR2 sequences are MNHEY and SVGAGI. V was clipped by 2 bases and J by 1 base, with 12 bases between them. The CDR3 DNA follows: TGTGCCAGCAGTTACGAAGGGGGTTCTTCCTACGAGCAGTACTTC. As protein: CASSYEGGSSYEQYF.

This clonotype was picked up many times. This chain joins TRBV30 and TRBJ2-7; D not resolved. From germline, CDR1 is GTSNPN and CDR2 SVGIG (reference sequence). This CDR3 contains 14 residues. With 0 bases removed from V and 0 bases from J, the gap between germline ends came to 9 bases. CDR3 sequence: CAWSVRRSSYEQYF. CDR3 DNA: TGTGCCTGGAGTGTAAGGCGGAGCTCCTACGAGCAGTACTTC. Based on the CDR3 plus reference TRBV30 and TRBJ2-7, the full variable domain is SQTIHQWPATLVQPVGSPLSLECTVEGTSNPNLYWYRQAAGRGLQLLFYSVGIGQISSEVPQNLSASRPQDRQFILSSKKLLLSDSGFYLCAWSVRRSSYEQYFGPGTRLTVT.

This clonotype was seen many times. J is TRBJ1-1 and V is TRBV29-1; TRBD1 matches 7 bases. The V segment lost 7 bases and the J segment 0 bases; nucleotides outside the gene matches: 14. The CDR3 contains 16 residues. Germline V lookup: CDR1 SQVTM, CDR2 ANQGSEA. CDR3 amino acids: CSATPPRTGMNTEAFF. In DNA form, the CDR3 reads TGCAGCGCCACCCCACCGCGGACAGGCATGAACACTGAAGCTTTCTTT. Filled out from reference TRBV29-1 and TRBJ1-1, the complete variable domain reads SAVISQKPSRDICQRGTSLTIQCQVDSQVTMMFWYRQQPGQSLTLIATANQGSEATYESGFVIDKFPISRPNLTFSTLTVSNMSPEDSSIYLCSATPPRTGMNTEAFFGQGTRLTVV.

The chain has TRBV20-1 and TRBJ1-1; perhaps TRBD1 as D (6 bases). Germline V gene data show CDR1 as DFQATT and CDR2 as SNEGSKA (reference sequence). The CDR3 has 15 amino acids. Trimming removed 8 bases at V and 4 bases at J, with 23 bases between. CDR3: CSHRLGGQRGTEAFF. The CDR3 region has the DNA TGCAGTCATAGATTGGGGGGGCAGAGGGGCACTGAAGCTTTCTTT.

The chain carries TRBV6-5 and TRBJ2-7, with a weak D call TRBD2 (5 bases). The CDR3 has 13 residues. From germline, CDR1 is MNHEY and CDR2 SVGAGI. Between the trimmed V and J ends, which lost 6 bases and 3 bases, there was a span of 12 bases. CDR3 nucleotide sequence: TGTGCCAGCAGGTATGAGGAGGACTACGAGCAGTACTTC. The encoded protein is CASRYEEDYEQYF.

The J gene is TRBJ2-7, the V gene TRBV6-2 or TRBV6-3, with TRBD1 identical over 10 bases. The CDR3 totals 14 residues. The germline V gene has CDR1 MNHEY and CDR2 SVGEGT. J gave up 6 bases and V 2 bases, and 4 bases lay outside the gene matches. The CDR3: CASSYETGGAEQYF. The CDR3 DNA reads as TGTGCCAGCAGTTACGAGACAGGGGGCGCCGAGCAGTACTTC.

This clonotype was observed a few times. The genes are TRBV20-1 and TRBJ2-2; TRBD2 agrees at 8 bases. The germline gives CDR1 DFQATT, CDR2 SNEGSKA (reference sequence). The junction had 6 bases not matched to a gene; V was cut back by 5 bases and J by 7 bases. The CDR3 spans 13 residues. For the CDR3, the DNA is TGCAGTGCTGATTTAGCGGGGAGCGGGGAGCTGTTTTTT. Protein product: CSADLAGSGELFF.

This clonotype was picked up many times. The chain employs TRBV20-1 and TRBJ1-1; D might be TRBD1 (6 bases). Germline CDR1 is DFQATT and CDR2 is SNEGSKA (reference sequence). Deletions cut 0 bases from V and 5 bases from J, with 13 bases between. The CDR3 length is 14 residues. This chain's CDR3 is CSARDTGQPTEAFF. In nucleotides, the CDR3 is TGCAGTGCTAGAGATACCGGACAGCCAACTGAAGCTTTCTTT.

This clonotype was seen at least ten times. The chain employs TRBV18 and TRBJ1-5; D possibly corresponds to TRBD1 (5 bases). The CDR3 extends over 15 amino acids. CDR1 KGHSH and CDR2 LQKENI come from the germline V gene. The V end was cut by 1 base, the J end by 3 bases, with 10 bases between. The CDR3 nucleotides are TGTGCCAGCTCACCACGGGACGGACTCAATCAGCCCCAGCATTTT. Amino acid sequence: CASSPRDGLNQPQHF. Full variable domain (missing parts from reference TRBV18 and TRBJ1-5): NAGVMQNPRHLVRRRGQEARLRCSPMKGHSHVYWYRQLPEEGLKFMVYLQKENIIDESGMPKERFSAEFPKEGPSILRIQQVVRGDSAAYFCASSPRDGLNQPQHFGDGTRLSIL.